This T cell receptor (beta chain) was identified during a study of T cell repertoires in cytomegalovirus infection. Trimming took off 6 bases at V and 9 bases at J, with 15 bases between the two ends. The CDR3 is made up of 14 amino acids. Germline V gene data show CDR1 as MNHNY and CDR2 as SVGAGI (reference sequence). TCRdb reprocessed the reads via MiXCR and lists one record per CDR3 protein. The table records some 300,000 distinct CDR3 sequences, 9.6% of them present only once. Sequenced material: PBMCs. The chain links TRBV6-6 to TRBJ1-6, with a possible D match to TRBD1 (5 bases). This TCR was recovered from a human donor in good health (CMV status not recorded). Some clones in this sample may be carry-over from other donors' samples. The chain's CDR3 is CASSPTVSPSPLHF. The CDR3 DNA reads as TGTGCCAGCAGCCCGACAGTTTCTCCTTCACCCCTCCACTTT.